One and the same sample provided the 15 T cell receptor beta chains below, sequenced in a study of blood T cells in healthy people across ages. A sample-barcoded 5' primer and a J-beta primer mix were used in a second PCR of roughly 7 to 11 cycles. MiXCR, applied by TCRdb to the 5' RACE reads, yields one record per CDR3 protein. The sample lists just under 750,000 distinct CDR3 sequences, 22% occurring once. Sequenced sample: blood. The receptors derive from a man between 65 and 85 years old in good health.

This clonotype turned up a few times. Lacking the conserved final phenylalanine or tryptophan, this CDR3 likely reflects a read error. The chain joins TRBV6-6 to TRBJ2-4; D gene unclear. Trimming left V 8 bases short and J 9 bases short, with 5 bases between. CDR3 size: 9 residues. Germline V gene sequence: CDR1 MNHNY, CDR2 SVGAGI (reference sequence). CDR3 nucleotide sequence: TGTGCCAGCGGGCGCATTCAGTACTCC. It is translated as CASGRIQYS.

In this sample, this clonotype turned up many times. The chain links TRBV27 to TRBJ1-2; D is perhaps TRBD1 (5 bases). The germline V gene encodes CDR1 MNHEY and CDR2 SMNVEV (reference sequence). The CDR3 totals 13 residues. Between the trimmed V and J ends, which lost 5 bases and 8 bases, there was a span of 15 bases. The CDR3 is CASSLLGDRGYTF. The CDR3 DNA reads as TGTGCCAGCAGTCTTTTGGGGGATAGGGGCTACACCTTC.

This clonotype was seen a handful of times. J is TRBJ2-6 and V is TRBV3-1; weak D call: TRBD2 (6 bases). The CDR3 extends over 15 amino acids. Trimming stripped 4 bases from V and 0 bases from J, with 7 bases between. Germline-derived CDR1 and CDR2 are LGHDT and YNNKEL (reference sequence). CDR3: CASSRDFSGANVLTF. In DNA, the CDR3 is TGTGCCAGCAGCCGGGACTTCTCTGGGGCCAACGTCCTGACTTTC.

This chain links TRBV14 with TRBJ2-1; weak D call: TRBD1 (5 bases). This CDR3 has 15 residues. Germline CDR1 reads SGHDN; CDR2 reads FVKESK. The V and J ends lost 2 bases and 3 bases respectively, with 11 bases between them. The CDR3 is CASSQRQSFYNEQFF. The DNA of the CDR3 is TGTGCCAGCAGCCAAAGACAGAGTTTCTACAATGAGCAGTTCTTC.

The chain is built from TRBV5-1 and TRBJ2-1; 7 positions match TRBD2. The CDR3 consists of 14 residues. Germline assignment: CDR1 SGHRS and CDR2 YFSETQ. Germline trimming cut 1 base from V and 8 bases from J; bases unmatched to any gene: 6. CDR3 bases: TGCGCCAGCAGCTTGCCAGGACTAGACGATGAGCAGTTCTTC. This codes for CASSLPGLDDEQFF.

V is TRBV7-2 and J is TRBJ1-2, with a possible D match to TRBD1 (5 bases). V was cut by 3 bases and J by 0 bases, with 11 bases left in between. The CDR3 sequence is 15 residues long. Germline V CDR1 and CDR2: SGHTA, FQGNSA. The CDR3 sequence: CASSLGQAANYGYTF. For the CDR3, the DNA is TGTGCCAGCAGCTTGGGGCAGGCCGCTAACTATGGCTACACCTTC.

This clonotype was counted a few times. V usage is TRBV5-1 and J usage is TRBJ2-5; the match to TRBD2 covers 8 bases. J gave up 11 bases and V 4 bases, and 7 bases lay outside the gene matches. The CDR3 contains 12 residues. Germline CDR1 and CDR2: SGHRS and YFSETQ. Here the CDR3 reads CASSSSGAEQYF. DNA for the CDR3: TGCGCCAGCAGCAGTAGCGGGGCGGAGCAGTACTTC.

V is TRBV7-9 and J is TRBJ1-2; 7 bases match TRBD1. The CDR3 extends over 14 amino acids. Germline trimming cut 6 bases from V and 4 bases from J; bases unmatched to any gene: 8. The germline V gene encodes CDR1 SEHNR and CDR2 FQNEAQ (reference sequence). CDR3: CASSFTDRAYGYTF. The CDR3 DNA reads as TGTGCCAGCAGTTTTACCGACAGGGCCTATGGCTACACCTTC.

This clonotype was seen a few times. This chain connects TRBV11-1 to TRBJ2-1; D unresolved. The germline CDR1 and CDR2 sequences are SGHAT and FQDESV (reference sequence). V was shortened by 6 bases and J by 6 bases, with 9 bases between the two germline ends. The CDR3 runs to 12 residues. The CDR3 loop is CASRSRANEQFF. The CDR3 nucleotides are TGTGCCAGCAGAAGCCGGGCCAATGAGCAGTTCTTC.

This chain uses TRBV18 with TRBJ1-1; D ambiguous. The CDR3 consists of 15 residues. Germline CDR1 and CDR2: KGHSH and LQKENI. Trimming removed 0 bases at V and 0 bases at J, with 8 bases between. CDR3 sequence reads: CASSPPRSMNTEAFF. The CDR3 bases are TGTGCCAGCTCACCACCGCGGAGCATGAACACTGAAGCTTTCTTT.

The chain uses TRBV5-6 and TRBJ1-1; TRBD1 matches at 9 bases. Looked up from germline, CDR1 is SGHDT and CDR2 is YYEEEE. The CDR3 length is 15 residues. Unmatched junction bases numbered 15, after V lost 2 bases and J lost 13 bases. In nucleotides, the CDR3 is TGTGCCAGCAGCTTTACCCCCGGGACAGGGTTTTTTCTTTTCTTT. This gives the protein CASSFTPGTGFFLFF.

The chain recombines TRBV11-2 with TRBJ2-1; 10 bases match TRBD1. The CDR3 is 15 amino acids. Germline V gives CDR1 SGHAT, CDR2 FQNNGV. Unmatched junction bases numbered 3, after V lost 2 bases and J lost 5 bases. CDR3 region: CASSLTGTGDNEQFF. The CDR3 DNA reads as TGTGCCAGCAGCTTAACCGGGACAGGGGACAATGAGCAGTTCTTC.

In its sample, this clonotype was seen many times. One end of the junction does not line up with germline, which may come from a read error. This chain joins TRBV5-1 and TRBJ2-1; TRBD2 matches at 14 bases. The CDR3 runs to 15 residues. Germline CDR1 reads SGHRS; CDR2 reads YFSETQ. The CDR3 DNA reads as TGTGCCAGCTCACTCGGGACTAGCGGGAGTAATGAGCAGTTCTTC. It codes for CASSLGTSGSNEQFF.

The J gene is TRBJ2-3, the V gene TRBV10-2; 8 nucleotides align to TRBD2. There are 17 residues in the CDR3. J gave up 0 bases and V 4 bases, and 9 bases lay outside the gene matches. Germline lookup yields CDR1 WSHSY and CDR2 SAAADI. CDR3: CASSARSGGPSTDTQYF. As DNA, the CDR3 is TGCGCCAGCAGTGCCAGGAGCGGGGGCCCCAGCACAGATACGCAGTATTTT.

The chain recombines TRBV20-1 with TRBJ2-7; TRBD2 agrees at 9 bases. This CDR3 comprises 15 residues. The V gene's germline CDR1 is DFQATT and CDR2 SNEGSKA (reference sequence). V dropped 3 bases and J dropped 1; count of bases not matched to a gene: 7. CDR3 in DNA: TGCAGTGCTAGTCCCCTAGCGGGGAATTCCTACGAGCAGTACTTC. Protein product: CSASPLAGNSYEQYF.